Listed here are 21 T cell receptor beta chains from one sample, sequenced in a study of T cell changes during pregnancy in multiple sclerosis. The assay was immunoSEQ multiplex PCR, and TCRdb's table has in-frame clones only and misses some. In the table there are around 40,000 clones, about 91% of which are singletons. The input for sequencing was CD4+ T cells from peripheral blood mononuclear cells, taken in the third trimester of pregnancy. The receptors here all came from a female donor with multiple sclerosis, enrolled in a pregnancy study.

The chain has TRBV5-4 and TRBJ2-3; 7 bases align to TRBD2. There are 16 residues in the CDR3. After removal of 0 bases from V and 0 bases from J, the junction contained 4 bases not matched to a gene. Per the germline V gene, CDR1 is SGHNT and CDR2 is YYREEE (reference sequence). CDR3 loop: CASSLGAGMSTDTQYF. The CDR3 DNA reads TGTGCCAGCAGCTTGGGAGCGGGAATGAGCACAGATACGCAGTATTTT.

This clone was seen a single time. V is TRBV30 and J is TRBJ2-7; a weak D match, TRBD1 (7 bases). The CDR3 has 15 residues. Per germline, CDR1 GTSNPN and CDR2 SVGIG (reference sequence). The ends were cut back, 5 bases at V and 4 bases at J, with 21 bases in the middle. The CDR3 loop reads CAWPGEQGTHYEQYF. The CDR3 DNA is TGTGCCTGGCCTGGCGAACAGGGGACTCATTACGAGCAGTACTTC.

The V call is TRBV10-3, the J call TRBJ1-1; 10 bases align to TRBD1. After removal of 5 bases from V and 3 bases from J, the junction contained 12 bases not matched to a gene. The CDR3 has 17 residues. Germline V gene data show CDR1 as ENHRY and CDR2 as SYGVKD. The CDR3 sequence is CAISQTGTGEGDTEAFF. The CDR3 DNA sequence: TGTGCCATCAGTCAGACAGGGACAGGGGAAGGGGACACTGAAGCTTTCTTT.

This chain links TRBV5-1 with TRBJ1-1, with a tentative D call TRBD1 (6 bases). The V end was cut by 0 bases, the J end by 1 base, with 7 bases between. The CDR3 runs 14 residues. CDR1 and CDR2 (germline): SGHRS, YFSETQ. The CDR3 here is CASSLDRANTEAFF. CDR3 bases: TGCGCCAGCAGCTTGGACAGGGCGAACACTGAAGCTTTCTTT.

The rearrangement joins TRBV29-1 to TRBJ2-1; 9 bases align to TRBD1. V dropped 5 bases and J dropped 8; count of bases not matched to a gene: 13. Germline lookup yields CDR1 SQVTM and CDR2 ANQGSEA. The CDR3 has 15 residues. Written as DNA, the CDR3 is TGCAGCGTTCCCTTAATCGACAGGGGGAAGGATGAGCAGTTCTTC. It specifies CSVPLIDRGKDEQFF.

The genes are TRBV7-2 and TRBJ1-2; maybe TRBD1 (5 bases). V was shortened by 5 bases and J by 1 base, with 11 bases between the two germline ends. Germline assignment: CDR1 SGHTA and CDR2 FQGNSA. CDR3 length: 14 residues. CDR3 DNA sequence: TGTGCCAGCAGCAAGACAGCAATTAACTATGGCTACACCTTC. Translation gives CASSKTAINYGYTF.

This clone was recorded a few times. This chain uses TRBV7-2 with TRBJ2-7, with a weak D call TRBD2 (6 bases). With 7 bases removed from V and 1 base from J, the gap between germline ends came to 17 bases. The CDR3 is made up of 15 amino acids. Germline V gives CDR1 SGHTA, CDR2 FQGNSA. The CDR3 is CASNLEHSGSYEQYF. DNA for the CDR3: TGTGCCAGCAACCTCGAACACAGCGGGTCCTACGAGCAGTACTTC.

The DNA of the CDR3 is TGCGCCAGCAGCTTCGGCAGGGCCTACGAGCAGTACTTC. It specifies CASSFGRAYEQYF. This rearrangement joins TRBV5-1 to TRBJ2-7; D perhaps matches TRBD1 (5 bases). Germline CDR1 and CDR2: SGHRS and YFSETQ. This CDR3 region has 13 residues. V lost 2 bases and J lost 2, with 8 bases in between.

V and J are TRBV5-6 and TRBJ1-1; 9 bases map to TRBD1. The CDR3 loop spans 17 amino acids. The V gene's germline CDR1 is SGHDT and CDR2 YYEEEE. V dropped 4 bases and J dropped 4; count of bases not matched to a gene: 14. The CDR3 sequence: CASSPWTGVTDITEAFF. The DNA of the CDR3 is TGTGCCAGCAGCCCCTGGACAGGGGTTACTGATATCACTGAAGCTTTCTTT. The complete variable domain, with remaining parts taken from reference TRBV5-6 and TRBJ1-1, reads DAGVTQSPTHLIKTRGQQVTLRCSPKSGHDTVSWYQQALGQGPQFIFQYYEEEERQRGNFPDRFSGHQFPNYSSELNVNALLLGDSALYLCASSPWTGVTDITEAFFGQGTRLTVV.

The genes are TRBV6-5 and TRBJ1-3; maybe TRBD1 (6 bases). V gave up 8 bases and J gave up 1 base, with 15 bases separating them. The CDR3 extends over 15 amino acids. From germline, CDR1 is MNHEY and CDR2 SVGAGI. The CDR3 DNA is TGTGCCAGCTCCCCAACAGGGTCGTCTGGAAACACCATATATTTT. Encoded protein: CASSPTGSSGNTIYF.

J is TRBJ1-2 and V is TRBV28; 9 bases fit TRBD1. V gave up 6 bases and J gave up 8 bases; unmatched junction bases: 13. The CDR3 has 15 amino acids. Germline CDR1 is MDHEN and CDR2 is SYDVKM. This chain's CDR3 is CASRDPGTGNRGYTF. DNA for the CDR3: TGTGCCAGCAGAGACCCCGGGACAGGGAACCGCGGCTACACCTTC.

The chain is built from TRBV7-3 and TRBJ2-1; 11 nucleotides match TRBD2. In germline, CDR1 is SGHTA, CDR2 FQGTGA. This CDR3 spans 16 amino acids. Trimming cost V 1 base and J 15 bases; bases outside gene matches: 14. The CDR3 coding sequence is TGTGCCAGCAGCTTAAACCCGCGGGGTAGCGGGAGGGCCTTGTTCTTC. It is translated as CASSLNPRGSGRALFF.

This CDR3 reads CASSSGLAEPKYF. In nucleotides, the CDR3 is TGTGCCAGCAGCTCCGGACTAGCGGAACCAAAGTACTTC. J is TRBJ2-7 and V is TRBV11-2; TRBD2 matches 10 bases. CDR1 and CDR2 (germline): SGHAT, FQNNGV. Germline trimming cut 4 bases from V and 11 bases from J; bases unmatched to any gene: 8. The CDR3 totals 13 residues.

This clone was seen only once. The chain combines TRBV4-2 with TRBJ2-1; the D gene is possibly TRBD2 (5 bases). CDR3 size: 15 residues. V lost 0 bases and J 7 bases, leaving 13 bases between the germline ends. Germline-derived CDR1 and CDR2 are LGHNA and YNFKEQ. CDR3 nucleotides: TGTGCCAGCAGCCAAGAGGGTGCGGGTTTAAATGAGCAGTTCTTC. Residues: CASSQEGAGLNEQFF.

The chain joins TRBV28 to TRBJ2-5, with TRBD2 as a possible D gene (5 bases). This CDR3 is built from 14 residues. V lost 4 bases and J lost 5, with 14 bases in between. Germline assignment: CDR1 MDHEN and CDR2 SYDVKM. CDR3 DNA: TGTGCCAGCAGTTCTCATCCCCCGGGGGAGACCCAGTACTTC. Translating gives CASSSHPPGETQYF.

Here the CDR3 reads CASSQDWGGAETQYF. The CDR3 DNA reads as TGCGCCAGCAGCCAAGATTGGGGGGGGGCAGAGACCCAGTACTTC. The genes are TRBV4-3 and TRBJ2-5; D is perhaps TRBD2 (7 bases). The ends were cut back, 0 bases at V and 4 bases at J, with 12 bases in the middle. Germline values: CDR1 LGHNA, CDR2 YSLEER. The CDR3 consists of 15 residues.

The chain recombines TRBV7-2 with TRBJ2-7, with 10 bases identical to TRBD1. This CDR3 has 15 amino acids. V lost 1 base, J lost 7 bases, and 7 bases stayed unmatched. Germline lookup yields CDR1 SGHTA and CDR2 FQGNSA. CDR3 sequence reads: CASSLVPDRGYEQYF. DNA for the CDR3: TGTGCCAGCAGCTTAGTCCCGGACAGGGGGTATGAGCAGTACTTC.

CDR3 bases: TGTGCCAGCTTTGAAGGGGGCGGGGCAGATACGCAGTATTTT. Amino acid sequence: CASFEGGGADTQYF. The V gene is TRBV28, the J gene TRBJ2-3, with D perhaps matching TRBD1 (7 bases). Germline values: CDR1 MDHEN, CDR2 SYDVKM. The germline V and J ends were trimmed by 8 bases and 4 bases, with 16 bases remaining between them. The CDR3 consists of 14 residues.

The chain recombines TRBV5-6 with TRBJ2-3; D unclear. Trimming stripped 2 bases from V and 3 bases from J, with 13 bases between. The germline V gene has CDR1 SGHDT and CDR2 YYEEEE. The CDR3 is 15 amino acids. The DNA for the CDR3 is TGTGCCAGCAGCTTAGCTTGGAGTACAACAGATACGCAGTATTTT. It specifies CASSLAWSTTDTQYF.

As DNA, the CDR3 is TGTGCCAGCAGCCCGGACAACTTCGATGAAAAACTGTTTTTT. This encodes CASSPDNFDEKLFF. The chain is built from TRBV5-4 and TRBJ1-4, with D tentatively TRBD1 (5 bases). This CDR3 has 14 residues. The ends were cut back, 4 bases at V and 6 bases at J, with 13 bases in the middle. Germline values: CDR1 SGHNT, CDR2 YYREEE (reference sequence).

The CDR3 sequence is CASSPGLAGGGQETQYF. For the CDR3, the DNA is TGTGCCAGCAGTCCGGGACTAGCGGGAGGAGGGCAAGAGACCCAGTACTTC. The rearrangement joins TRBV27 to TRBJ2-5, with 15 bases identical to TRBD2. Germline V gene sequence: CDR1 MNHEY, CDR2 SMNVEV (reference sequence). With 5 bases clipped from V and 2 bases from J, the junction kept 6 bases outside the gene matches. The CDR3 spans 17 residues.